This T cell receptor (beta chain) was identified in a study of cytomegalovirus exposure and HLA in healthy donors. Study results and caveats: When analyzed later, a missense DCLRE1C variant was found to be linked to TCR beta V- and J-gene trimming. Reportedly, cytomegalovirus status was diagnosed with high sensitivity and specificity.

A remark on this clone: The target antigen is unknown.

Vbeta (60) and Jbeta (13) primers were used in the PCR. The protocol was immunoSEQ multiplex PCR, while the TCRdb copy is restricted to in-frame clones and leaves out a portion. The table records approximately 140,000 clones, 81% of them present only once. The sequenced material came from PBMCs. This receptor was taken from a man younger than 30 in good health and CMV-seronegative.

In nucleotides, the CDR3 is TGTGCCAGCGGCTGGGGAGGCAATCAGCCCCAGCATTTT. This sequence encodes CASGWGGNQPQHF. V and J are TRBV27 and TRBJ1-5; D unclear. V gave up 8 bases and J gave up 2 bases, with 10 bases separating them. The CDR3 runs 13 residues. Germline V gives CDR1 MNHEY, CDR2 SMNVEV (reference sequence).